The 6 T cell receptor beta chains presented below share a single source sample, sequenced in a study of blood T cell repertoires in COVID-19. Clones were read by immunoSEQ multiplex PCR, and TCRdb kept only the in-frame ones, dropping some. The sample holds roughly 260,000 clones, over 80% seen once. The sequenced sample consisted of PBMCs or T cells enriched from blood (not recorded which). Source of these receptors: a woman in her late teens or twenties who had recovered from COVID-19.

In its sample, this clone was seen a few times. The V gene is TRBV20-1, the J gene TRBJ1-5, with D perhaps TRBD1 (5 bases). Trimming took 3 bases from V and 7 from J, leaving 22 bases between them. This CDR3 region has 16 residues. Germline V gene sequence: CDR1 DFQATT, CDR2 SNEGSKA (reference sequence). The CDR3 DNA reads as TGCAGTGCTAGTTCATCTACGGGGGGGGTCAGGCAGCCCCAGCATTTT. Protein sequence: CSASSSTGGVRQPQHF.

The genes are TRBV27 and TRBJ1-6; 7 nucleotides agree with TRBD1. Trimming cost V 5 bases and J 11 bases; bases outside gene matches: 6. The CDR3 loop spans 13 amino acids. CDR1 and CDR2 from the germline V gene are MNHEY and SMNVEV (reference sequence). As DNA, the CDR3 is TGTGCCAGCAGTCTCGAGACAGGGACACCCCTCCACTTT. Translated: CASSLETGTPLHF.

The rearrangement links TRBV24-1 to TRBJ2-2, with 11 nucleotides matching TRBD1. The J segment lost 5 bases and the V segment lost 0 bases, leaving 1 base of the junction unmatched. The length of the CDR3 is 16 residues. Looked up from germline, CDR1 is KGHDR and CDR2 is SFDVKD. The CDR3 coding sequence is TGTGCCACCAGTGATTTGGGACAGGGGGCAACCGGGGAGCTGTTTTTT. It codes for CATSDLGQGATGELFF.

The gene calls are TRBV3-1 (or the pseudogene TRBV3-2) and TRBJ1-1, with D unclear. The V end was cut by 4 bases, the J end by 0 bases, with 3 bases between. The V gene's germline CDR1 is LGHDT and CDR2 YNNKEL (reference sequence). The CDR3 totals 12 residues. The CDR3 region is CASSLMNTEAFF. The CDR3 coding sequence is TGTGCCAGCAGCCTCATGAACACTGAAGCTTTCTTT.

CDR3 region: CASGSGQGAPGELFF. In DNA, the CDR3 is TGTGCTAGTGGTTCCGGACAGGGGGCTCCCGGGGAGCTGTTTTTT. This chain uses TRBV12-5 with TRBJ2-2, with 11 bases lining up with TRBD1. The CDR3 is made up of 15 amino acids. Germline V gene lookup returns CDR1 LGHNT and CDR2 FRNRAP. V gave up 4 bases and J gave up 6 bases; unmatched junction bases: 4.

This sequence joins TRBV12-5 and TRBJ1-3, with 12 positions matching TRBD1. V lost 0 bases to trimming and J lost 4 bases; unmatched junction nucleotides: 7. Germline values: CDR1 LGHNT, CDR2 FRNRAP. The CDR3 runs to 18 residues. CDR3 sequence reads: CASGLVRGQGASGNTIYF. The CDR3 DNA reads TGTGCTAGTGGTTTGGTACGGGGACAGGGGGCGTCGGGAAACACCATATATTTT.